One sample yielded the 7 T cell receptor beta chains listed below, sequenced in a study of blood T cell repertoires in COVID-19. Data came from immunoSEQ multiplex PCR; TCRdb stores just in-frame clones and leaves some out. The sample includes under 200,000 clones, roughly 86% seen only once; the top ten take 2.5% to 3%. The source material was peripheral blood. The origin of the receptors is a woman older than 75 with COVID-19, enrolled during active disease.

J is TRBJ1-1 and V is TRBV2; TRBD1 is a possible D gene (5 bases). Germline V CDR1 and CDR2: SNHLY, FYNNEI. The ends were cut back, 7 bases at V and 4 bases at J, with 13 bases in the middle. This CDR3 has 13 amino acids. CDR3 in amino acids: CASTLGGRTEAFF. The DNA for the CDR3 is TGTGCCAGCACCCTGGGGGGACGCACTGAAGCTTTCTTT.

The J gene is TRBJ2-7, the V gene TRBV5-4; no definite D call. Germline CDR1 reads SGHNT; CDR2 reads YYREEE (reference sequence). The ends were cut back, 2 bases at V and 0 bases at J, with 9 bases in the middle. The CDR3 runs 14 residues. Written as DNA, the CDR3 is TGTGCCAGCAGCTTAATGATCGGCTCCTACGAGCAGTACTTC. Protein product: CASSLMIGSYEQYF.

The sample holds one count of this clone. The rearrangement joins TRBV9 to TRBJ2-1; TRBD1 matches at 7 bases. Losses at the gene ends were 0 bases for V and 10 bases for J; bases not matched to a gene: 10. In germline, CDR1 is SGDLS, CDR2 YYNGEE. The CDR3 contains 15 residues. This chain's CDR3 is CASSVGPTTGMEQFF. The CDR3 nucleotides are TGTGCCAGCAGCGTAGGGCCGACGACAGGGATGGAGCAGTTCTTC.

The CDR3 spells CASSVRGNTEAFF. The CDR3 DNA reads TGTGCCAGCAGTGTAAGGGGGAACACTGAAGCTTTCTTT. The V gene is TRBV2, the J gene TRBJ1-1, with D perhaps TRBD1 (5 bases). Germline V lookup: CDR1 SNHLY, CDR2 FYNNEI. Trimming cost V 4 bases and J 1 base, with 7 bases left between them. The CDR3 is made up of 13 amino acids.

CDR3 in amino acids: CASSQWEAHQPQHF. Written as DNA, the CDR3 is TGTGCCAGCAGCCAGTGGGAGGCCCATCAGCCCCAGCATTTT. This chain links TRBV3-1 (or the pseudogene TRBV3-2) with TRBJ1-5; D gene unclear. The length of the CDR3 is 14 residues. CDR1 LGHDT and CDR2 YNNKEL come from the germline V gene (reference sequence). Trimming took 3 bases from V and 5 from J, leaving 11 bases between them.

V gene TRBV18 combines with J gene TRBJ1-1; 12 bases are shared with TRBD1. This CDR3 has 16 amino acids. V was clipped by 2 bases and J by 4 bases; unmatched bases: 5. Germline V gene data show CDR1 as KGHSH and CDR2 as LQKENI. The DNA for the CDR3 is TGTGCCAGCTCACCATTGGGACAGGGGGCCGGCACTGAAGCTTTCTTT. Its translation is CASSPLGQGAGTEAFF. The variable domain in full, with the rest retrieved from reference TRBV18 and TRBJ1-1, is NAGVMQNPRHLVRRRGQEARLRCSPMKGHSHVYWYRQLPEEGLKFMVYLQKENIIDESGMPKERFSAEFPKEGPSILRIQQVVRGDSAAYFCASSPLGQGAGTEAFFGQGTRLTVV.

This clone came up once. The chain carries TRBV19 and TRBJ2-5; D is uncertain. Germline assignment: CDR1 LNHDA and CDR2 SQIVND (reference sequence). The CDR3 is 14 residues long. Trimming left V 4 bases short and J 0 bases short, with 9 bases between. This chain's CDR3 is CASSNLEYQETQYF. CDR3 nucleotides: TGTGCCAGTAGTAACTTGGAGTACCAAGAGACCCAGTACTTC.